This entry features one T cell receptor (beta chain) sequence. This record belongs to a study of blood T cell repertoires in COVID-19. About the study: Some COVID-19 samples were acute and others convalescent; all came from the United States, Italy and Spain. T cells, B-cell-depleted T cells, or PBMCs supplied cDNA or gDNA.

CDR3 size: 14 residues. Losses at the gene ends were 6 bases for V and 10 bases for J; bases not matched to a gene: 9. Germline CDR1 and CDR2: MDHEN and SYDVKM. Authors' data handling: Amplifying reference gene primers gave estimates of nucleated cell counts. The data were produced by immunoSEQ multiplex PCR, yet TCRdb's version contains in-frame clones alone and is incomplete. The V and J calls and clone size were taken over from that table, and D and trimming were inferred from the DNA. The top ten hold less than 7% of the sample, which has fewer than 75,000 clones, about 87% seen once. This chain uses TRBV28 with TRBJ1-6, with 7 bases fitting TRBD1. This TCR came from a man aged 60 to 75 with active or convalescent COVID-19. Sequenced material: peripheral blood. The CDR3 DNA reads TGTGCCAGCAGGACACAGGGGCGGGGATCACCCCTCCACTTT. Protein: CASRTQGRGSPLHF.